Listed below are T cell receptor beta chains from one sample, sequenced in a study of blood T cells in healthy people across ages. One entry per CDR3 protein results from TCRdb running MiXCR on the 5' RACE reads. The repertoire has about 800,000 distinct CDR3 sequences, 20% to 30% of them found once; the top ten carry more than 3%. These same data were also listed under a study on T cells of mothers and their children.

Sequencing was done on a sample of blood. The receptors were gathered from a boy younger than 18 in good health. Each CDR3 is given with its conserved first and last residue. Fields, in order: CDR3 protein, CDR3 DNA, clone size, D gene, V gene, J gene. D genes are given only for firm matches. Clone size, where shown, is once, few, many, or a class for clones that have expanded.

CASSLGQGVDEQFF	TGCGCCAGCAGTCTTGGACAGGGGGTCGATGAGCAGTTCTTC	.	TRBD1	TRBV5-1	TRBJ2-1
CTSSSRYLTTGASTDTQYF	TGTACCAGCAGTTCCCGCTACCTTACTACAGGAGCTAGCACAGATACGCAGTATTTT	few	.	TRBV27	TRBJ2-3
CSALTGKGDTQYF	TGCAGTGCCCTAACAGGGAAGGGGGATACGCAGTATTTT	few	.	TRBV20-1	TRBJ2-3
CASSLISSYNEQFF	TGTGCCAGCAGCTTAATCAGCTCCTACAATGAGCAGTTCTTC	.	.	TRBV11-2	TRBJ2-1
CASSQIRNEKLFF	TGCGCCAGCAGCCAGATCAGGAATGAAAAACTGTTTTTT	.	.	TRBV4-3	TRBJ1-4
CASRHLLDRGSPLHF	TGTGCCAGCAGACACCTATTGGACAGGGGATCACCCCTCCACTTT	.	TRBD1	TRBV6-2/TRBV6-3	TRBJ1-6
CASSQDLWGGREEKLFF	TGCGCCAGCAGCCAAGATTTGTGGGGGGGAAGGGAGGAAAAACTGTTTTTT	few	.	TRBV4-1	TRBJ1-4
CASSQGGAQYF	TGTGCCAGCTCACAAGGGGGAGCGCAGTACTTC	few	.	TRBV18	TRBJ2-7
CATSLLAGVYNEQFF	TGTGCCACCAGCTTACTAGCGGGAGTATACAATGAGCAGTTCTTC	.	TRBD2	TRBV15	TRBJ2-1
CSVEGTPQSVQQFF	TGCAGCGTTGAAGGGACCCCCCAGAGCGTTCAGCAGTTCTTC	few	.	TRBV29-1	TRBJ2-1
CASSLEVRGQPQHF	TGTGCCAGCAGCTTAGAAGTCCGGGGACAGCCCCAGCATTTT	.	.	TRBV7-6	TRBJ1-5
CATSDPKTTGTYEQYF	TGTGCCACCAGTGACCCTAAAACGACAGGAACCTACGAGCAGTACTTC	few	.	TRBV24-1	TRBJ2-7
CASSPGGGAREQFF	TGTGCCAGCAGCCCCGGCGGCGGGGCCAGGGAGCAGTTCTTC	.	.	TRBV7-9	TRBJ2-1
CSAPRQGAYEQYF	TGCAGTGCTCCTCGACAGGGAGCCTACGAGCAGTACTTC	.	TRBD1	TRBV20-1	TRBJ2-7
CAIGLAGVSEQFF	TGTGCCATCGGACTAGCGGGGGTATCTGAGCAGTTCTTC	.	TRBD2	TRBV27	TRBJ2-1
CASSLLLSGEEATGELFF	TGCGCCAGCAGTCTCCTCCTTAGCGGGGAGGAGGCCACCGGGGAGCTGTTTTTT	.	TRBD2	TRBV5-1	TRBJ2-2
CASSRKTSSYEQYF	TGTGCCAGCAGCCGAAAGACCAGCTCCTACGAGCAGTACTTC	few	.	TRBV3-1	TRBJ2-7
CASSVSGGNQETQYF	TGTGCCAGCAGCGTTAGCGGGGGGAACCAAGAGACCCAGTACTTC	few	TRBD2	TRBV9	TRBJ2-5
CASRSAGWPYEQYF	TGTGCCAGCAGATCGGCGGGGTGGCCCTACGAGCAGTACTTC	.	.	TRBV7-9	TRBJ2-7
CASSATGGSGNTIYF	TGTGCCAGCAGTGCCACAGGGGGCTCTGGAAACACCATATATTTT	few	TRBD1	TRBV6-6	TRBJ1-3
CSARGGGIAKNIQYF	TGCAGTGCGAGAGGCGGGGGCATAGCCAAAAACATTCAGTACTTC	few	.	TRBV20-1	TRBJ2-4
CASSLEGQGAREQYF	TGTGCCAGCAGCTTAGAGGGACAGGGGGCGAGGGAGCAGTACTTC	few	TRBD1	TRBV13	TRBJ2-5
CASSHPPQSSARIRGELFF	TGCGCCAGCAGCCATCCCCCACAATCCAGTGCGAGGATTCGCGGGGAGCTGTTTTTT	.	.	TRBV4-3	TRBJ2-2
CASKLNLGGAGTNIRETQYF	TGTGCCAGCAAACTTAATTTGGGGGGGGCAGGGACCAACATTAGGGAGACCCAGTACTTC	few	.	TRBV28	TRBJ2-5
CASSQVTQEVGYTF	TGTGCCAGCAGCCAAGTGACCCAGGAGGTTGGCTACACCTTC	.	.	TRBV3-1	TRBJ1-2
CASSLHGEQFF	TGTGCCAGCAGTCTCCATGGTGAGCAGTTCTTC	few	.	TRBV6-6	TRBJ2-1
CASSQDRNTEAFF	TGTGCCAGCAGCCAAGACCGGAACACTGAAGCTTTCTTT	many	.	TRBV4-3	TRBJ1-1
CASSRGLARSTDTQYF	TGTGCCAGCAGTCGTGGACTAGCGAGATCCACAGATACGCAGTATTTT	.	TRBD2	TRBV6-2/TRBV6-3	TRBJ2-3
CASSSPLDYNEQFF	TGTGCCAGCAGTTCCCCCCTCGACTACAATGAGCAGTTCTTC	.	.	TRBV27	TRBJ2-1
CASSRRAGADYGYTF	TGTGCCAGCAGCCGAAGGGCGGGGGCTGACTATGGCTACACCTTC	few	.	TRBV11-2	TRBJ1-2
CASSTPVGANVLTF	TGTGCCAGCTCCACTCCAGTCGGGGCCAACGTCCTGACTTTC	few	.	TRBV3-1	TRBJ2-6
CASSQVAAGREDIQYF	TGCGCCAGCAGCCAAGTCGCCGCGGGCAGGGAAGACATTCAGTACTTC	few	.	TRBV4-1	TRBJ2-4
CASSLADSIYGYTF	TGTGCCAGCAGCTTAGCGGACAGCATCTATGGCTACACCTTC	.	.	TRBV7-9	TRBJ1-2
CSATGQGTDTQYF	TGCAGTGCTACCGGACAGGGCACAGATACGCAGTATTTT	few	TRBD1	TRBV20-1	TRBJ2-3
CASRLGVDRVSNEQFF	TGCGCCAGCAGGTTGGGAGTGGACAGGGTGTCAAATGAGCAGTTCTTC	few	TRBD1	TRBV5-1	TRBJ2-1
CASSQRGQGLNYGYTF	TGTGCCAGCAGTCAACGGGGACAGGGACTTAACTATGGCTACACCTTC	few	TRBD1	TRBV7-2	TRBJ1-2
CSASPSREEQYF	TGCAGTGCTAGCCCTAGCCGGGAGGAGCAGTACTTC	.	.	TRBV20-1	TRBJ2-7
CASSIGNYNEQFF	TGTGCCAGTAGTATCGGCAACTACAATGAGCAGTTCTTC	.	.	TRBV19	TRBJ2-1
CAPRGQGATNEKLFF	TGTGCCCCAAGGGGTCAGGGAGCAACTAATGAAAAACTGTTTTTT	few	.	TRBV10-3	TRBJ1-4
CASIPSEAYNEQFF	TGTGCCAGCATCCCCTCCGAGGCCTACAATGAGCAGTTCTTC	.	.	TRBV28	TRBJ2-1
CASSYSISATPYEQYF	TGTGCCAGCAGTTACTCGATTTCCGCCACACCCTACGAGCAGTACTTC	.	.	TRBV6-2/TRBV6-3	TRBJ2-7
CSALTSPKNNTQYF	TGCAGTGCTTTGACTAGCCCAAAAAATAATACGCAGTATTTT	.	TRBD2	TRBV20-1	TRBJ2-3
CASLSAGGPLYEQYF	TGCGCCAGCTTGTCGGCGGGAGGGCCGCTATACGAGCAGTACTTC	.	TRBD2	TRBV5-1	TRBJ2-7
CASSEQFNTEAFF	TGTGCCAGCAGTGAACAGTTTAACACTGAAGCTTTCTTT	.	.	TRBV6-1	TRBJ1-1
CASSVRGKQETQYF	TGTGCCAGCAGTGTCCGGGGTAAACAAGAGACCCAGTACTTC	.	.	TRBV12-3/TRBV12-4	TRBJ2-5
CASSSGQIYTDTQYF	TGTGCCAGCAGCTCAGGACAGATTTACACAGATACGCAGTATTTT	.	.	TRBV6-6	TRBJ2-3
CASSLRDSDYERYF	TGTGCCAGCAGCTTAAGGGACAGTGACTACGAGCGGTACTTC	.	TRBD1	TRBV13	TRBJ2-7
CASSFPPREYEQYF	TGTGCCAGCAGTTTTCCGCCTAGGGAGTACGAGCAGTACTTC	few	.	TRBV11-2	TRBJ2-7
CSARLQGARGNEQFF	TGCAGTGCTAGACTACAGGGGGCACGGGGCAATGAGCAGTTCTTC	few	TRBD1	TRBV20-1	TRBJ2-1
CSVRAAGYYEQYF	TGCAGCGTCCGAGCAGCAGGATACTACGAGCAGTACTTC	.	.	TRBV29-1	TRBJ2-7